This T cell receptor beta chain was obtained from a study of blood T cell repertoires in COVID-19. In the study overall: COVID-19 samples collected from the United States, Italy and Spain covered acute and convalescent phases.

Assay used: immunoSEQ multiplex PCR; TCRdb lists only in-frame clones, some missing. Among about 300,000 clones listed, about 86% were seen once. Input material: peripheral blood. The sequence was collected from a woman aged 45-65 years with acute or convalescent COVID-19.

The CDR3, as DNA: TGTGCCAGCAGTGAAGAGTCGCGGGGGGGCCGCCGGGAGACCCAGTACTTC. Its translation is CASSEESRGGRRETQYF. This chain joins TRBV6-1 and TRBJ2-5, with TRBD2 matching over 9 bases. From germline, CDR1 is MNHNS and CDR2 SASEGT. After removal of 1 base from V and 5 bases from J, the junction contained 11 bases not matched to a gene. The CDR3 is made up of 17 amino acids.